This entry lists 32 T cell receptor beta chains sequenced from one sample in a study of blood T cells in healthy people across ages. Together with a sample-barcoded 5' primer, a J-beta primer mix was included in a second PCR lasting roughly 6 to 12 cycles. TCRdb ran MiXCR on the 5' RACE reads and lists one entry per CDR3 protein. Of 2 million or so distinct CDR3 sequences in the sample, roughly 52% were seen once. Sequencing used blood. These receptors all stem from a woman aged 40 to 50 in good health.

The gene calls are TRBV5-6 and TRBJ2-2, with D unresolved. V dropped 3 bases and J dropped 7 bases, with 16 bases sitting between them. The CDR3 is 15 residues long. Germline-derived CDR1 and CDR2 are SGHDT and YYEEEE. CDR3 DNA: TGTGCCAGCAGCTACCGCCCTATCGGTTTCGGGGAGCTGTTTTTT. This sequence encodes CASSYRPIGFGELFF.

This clonotype was picked up a small number of times. The rearrangement links TRBV2 to TRBJ2-7; D is uncertain. The germline gives CDR1 SNHLY, CDR2 FYNNEI. The CDR3 is made up of 12 amino acids. The V gene lost 5 bases and the J gene lost 4 bases, with 9 bases spanning the gap. As DNA, the CDR3 is TGTGCCAGCAGTAACACAGAGTACGAGCAGTACTTC. Translation: CASSNTEYEQYF. Filled out from reference TRBV2 and TRBJ2-7, the complete variable domain reads EPEVTQTPSHQVTQMGQEVILRCVPISNHLYFYWYRQILGQKVEFLVSFYNNEISEKSEIFDDQFSVERPDGSNFTLKIRSTKLEDSAMYFCASSNTEYEQYFGPGTRLTVT.

This rearrangement joins TRBV4-1 to TRBJ1-4; possibly TRBD1 for D (6 bases). The CDR3 consists of 16 residues. Germline-derived CDR1 and CDR2 are MGHRA and YSYEKL. V was shortened by 3 bases and J by 8 bases, with 19 bases between the two germline ends. CDR3 region: CASSHGGGREREKLFF. CDR3 bases: TGCGCCAGCAGCCATGGCGGGGGCAGGGAGAGAGAAAAACTGTTTTTT.

V gene TRBV7-9 combines with J gene TRBJ2-3, with 14 bases that match TRBD2. After removal of 7 bases from V and 2 bases from J, the junction contained 11 bases not matched to a gene. This CDR3 has 18 amino acids. From germline, CDR1 is SEHNR and CDR2 FQNEAQ (reference sequence). The CDR3 bases are TGTGCCAGCACCCCGGGACTAGCGGGGGATTATTACACAGATACGCAGTATTTT. Protein: CASTPGLAGDYYTDTQYF.

The chain carries TRBV25-1 and TRBJ2-5; D call uncertain. Germline-derived CDR1 and CDR2 are MGHDK and SYGVNS. Trimming left V 4 bases short and J 11 bases short, with 17 bases between. The CDR3 length is 13 residues. Here the CDR3 DNA reads TGTGCCAGCAGTGCCTATCGCTACAATGAGCAGTACTTC. Amino acid sequence: CASSAYRYNEQYF.

This chain uses TRBV20-1 with TRBJ2-5; D is undetermined. V dropped 1 base and J dropped 9 bases, with 9 bases sitting between them. Germline CDR1 DFQATT, CDR2 SNEGSKA (reference sequence). The CDR3 covers 11 residues. The CDR3 DNA reads TGCAGTGCTAGAGCTTCGAAGCCCCAGTACTTC. Its protein is CSARASKPQYF.

V and J are TRBV9 and TRBJ1-2; a possible D gene is TRBD1 (6 bases). Trimming stripped 4 bases from V and 4 bases from J, with 20 bases between. The CDR3 runs to 16 residues. Per the germline V gene, CDR1 is SGDLS and CDR2 is YYNGEE. This CDR3 is CASSPLRQAGTYGYTF. CDR3 coding DNA: TGTGCCAGCAGCCCCTTAAGACAGGCCGGCACCTATGGCTACACCTTC.

This clonotype was seen more than once but under ten times. The V gene is TRBV6-5, the J gene TRBJ2-7; 7 bases align to TRBD2. The CDR3 loop spans 16 amino acids. V lost 7 bases, J lost 1 base, and 13 bases stayed unmatched. The germline V gene has CDR1 MNHEY and CDR2 SVGAGI. In DNA form, the CDR3 reads TGTGCCAGCAAGCGGGACTTTATCGGGGGATCCTACGAGCAGTACTTC. Translated: CASKRDFIGGSYEQYF.

V and J are TRBV4-1 and TRBJ2-5; TRBD2 matches at 10 bases. This CDR3 is 18 amino acids long. Trimming took 3 bases from V and 11 from J; bases not matched to a gene: 21. Germline lookup yields CDR1 MGHRA and CDR2 YSYEKL. The CDR3 loop is CASSHPTGAGGPFNEQYF. In nucleotides, the CDR3 is TGCGCCAGCAGCCACCCCACGGGAGCGGGGGGGCCTTTTAATGAGCAGTACTTC.

The V and J genes are TRBV20-1 and TRBJ2-1; 9 nucleotides line up with TRBD2. The germline CDR1 and CDR2 sequences are DFQATT and SNEGSKA (reference sequence). With V trimmed by 6 bases and J by 8 bases, 11 bases remained unmatched. CDR3 length: 14 residues. CDR3 loop: CSAAGTSRFYEQFF. CDR3 nucleotides: TGCAGTGCAGCCGGGACTAGCAGGTTCTATGAGCAGTTCTTC.

In DNA form, the CDR3 reads TGTGCCAGCAGGTACGGGCAGGTCGGGCCTACCTACAATGAGCAGTACTTC. It is translated as CASRYGQVGPTYNEQYF. The chain is built from TRBV7-9 and TRBJ2-1; D gene uncertain. The DNA end lines up better with TRBJ2-7; the J call may be wrong. Germline V lookup: CDR1 SEHNR, CDR2 FQNEAQ (reference sequence). The CDR3 is made up of 17 amino acids.

This clonotype has only a few counts. The genes are TRBV12-3 or TRBV12-4 and TRBJ1-2; D is ambiguous. CDR3 length equals 12 residues. V was cut by 2 bases and J by 7 bases, with 8 bases left in between. CDR3 region: CASSLPNAGYTF. The CDR3 nucleotides read TGTGCCAGCAGTTTACCTAATGCTGGCTACACCTTC.

The chain carries TRBV20-1 and TRBJ1-2; D gene uncertain. CDR1 is DFQATT and CDR2 is SNEGSKA in the germline V gene (reference sequence). Trimming pared 5 bases from V and 8 bases from J, leaving 15 bases between. The CDR3 has 12 residues. CDR3: CSAFPARVGYTF. The CDR3 DNA is TGCAGTGCTTTCCCTGCGAGGGTCGGCTACACCTTC.

V usage is TRBV4-2 and J usage is TRBJ2-1; no clear D gene. The CDR3 covers 14 residues. Per the germline V gene, CDR1 is LGHNA and CDR2 is YNFKEQ. The germline V and J ends were trimmed by 0 bases and 9 bases, with 12 bases remaining between them. The CDR3 DNA reads as TGTGCCAGCAGCCAAGATGTGGGGTACTTTGAGCAGTTCTTC. This encodes CASSQDVGYFEQFF.

The rearrangement joins TRBV20-1 to TRBJ2-3; D ambiguous. The germline V gene encodes CDR1 DFQATT and CDR2 SNEGSKA (reference sequence). V lost 5 bases, J lost 0 bases, and 15 bases lay in between. The CDR3 length is 15 residues. CDR3 DNA: TGCAGTGCTTACCGCCGGGCCCTTAGCACAGATACGCAGTATTTT. Translation gives CSAYRRALSTDTQYF.

This clonotype was seen a handful of times. The rearrangement links TRBV29-1 to TRBJ2-1; the match to TRBD2 covers 10 bases. This CDR3 has 16 amino acids. Germline trimming cut 1 base from V and 4 bases from J; bases unmatched to any gene: 7. Germline V gene lookup returns CDR1 SQVTM and CDR2 ANQGSEA. The CDR3 sequence is CSVEGGSGGAYNEQFF. CDR3 nucleotides: TGCAGCGTTGAAGGGGGGAGCGGGGGGGCGTACAATGAGCAGTTCTTC.

The genes are TRBV24-1 and TRBJ2-1; tentatively, D is TRBD1 (6 bases). Trimming removed 6 bases from V and 13 bases from J, with 18 bases in between. The CDR3 is 13 residues long. CDR1 is KGHDR, CDR2 SFDVKD, per germline. As DNA, the CDR3 is TGTGCCACCAGTCGACAGGCCTCCGAGACCCAGTTCTTC. Translating it yields CATSRQASETQFF.

J is TRBJ2-3 and V is TRBV3-1, with 8 positions matching TRBD2. V was clipped by 4 bases and J by 5 bases; unmatched bases: 14. CDR1 and CDR2 (germline): LGHDT, YNNKEL (reference sequence). This CDR3 has 17 residues. CDR3 in DNA: TGTGCCAGCAGCCTAGTCGGACTAGCCTCTAGGCGAGATACGCAGTATTTT. It codes for CASSLVGLASRRDTQYF.

This clonotype appeared a few times. V gene TRBV27 combines with J gene TRBJ2-3; 7 nucleotides align to TRBD1. Germline trimming cut 6 bases from V and 12 bases from J; bases unmatched to any gene: 12. The CDR3 sequence is 13 residues long. Germline V gene sequence: CDR1 MNHEY, CDR2 SMNVEV (reference sequence). Here the CDR3 DNA reads TGTGCCAGCAGGAGTACAGGGGTATCTAGTCAGTATTTT. Amino acid sequence: CASRSTGVSSQYF.

A single count supports this clonotype. An end of the junction differs from the germline gene, which may be a read error. The genes are TRBV4-1 and TRBJ2-5, with 8 nucleotides matching TRBD1. Germline values: CDR1 MGHRA, CDR2 YSYEKL. The CDR3 runs 16 residues. CDR3 region: CASSQGPGGQQEIQYF. CDR3 coding DNA: TGCGCCAGCAGCCAAGGTCCAGGGGGCCAACAAGAGATCCAGTACTTC.

This clonotype was counted between two and nine times. The genes are TRBV4-3 and TRBJ2-5; 10 positions match TRBD1. Germline loops: CDR1 LGHNA, CDR2 YSLEER. The CDR3 is made up of 20 amino acids. With 4 bases clipped from V and 4 bases from J, the junction kept 21 bases outside the gene matches. The CDR3 is CASSPRGSGTGELFRETQYF. The CDR3 DNA is TGCGCCAGCAGCCCCCGAGGGTCCGGGACAGGGGAACTTTTCCGAGAGACCCAGTACTTC.

The chain uses TRBV11-2 and TRBJ2-1, with 12 bases fitting TRBD1. This CDR3 has 15 amino acids. CDR1 is SGHAT, CDR2 FQNNGV, per germline. V shed 5 bases and J 7 bases; nucleotides not matched to a gene: 6. The CDR3 DNA sequence: TGTGCCAGCAGCCCGGGACAGGGGGCAATTAATGAGCAGTTCTTC. Translating gives CASSPGQGAINEQFF.

This sequence joins TRBV7-9 and TRBJ2-3; D is uncertain. V dropped 4 bases and J dropped 6 bases, with 14 bases sitting between them. The CDR3 is made up of 14 amino acids. CDR1 and CDR2 from the germline V gene are SEHNR and FQNEAQ (reference sequence). The DNA for the CDR3 is TGTGCCAGCAGCTACCCCCGACTGGACGATACGCAGTATTTT. Its protein product is CASSYPRLDDTQYF.

This clonotype was detected only a few times. The J gene is TRBJ1-2, the V gene TRBV28; tentative D call: TRBD1 (5 bases). This CDR3 has 16 residues. The V end lost 4 bases, the J end lost 4 bases, and 19 bases lay between the germline ends. Germline loops: CDR1 MDHEN, CDR2 SYDVKM. The CDR3 spells CASSSSEWDHLYGYTF. CDR3 DNA: TGTGCCAGCAGTTCCTCCGAGTGGGACCACCTCTATGGCTACACCTTC.

This clonotype showed up just a few times. The gene calls are TRBV9 and TRBJ2-4, with 9 positions matching TRBD2. Germline V gives CDR1 SGDLS, CDR2 YYNGEE. The CDR3 has 15 amino acids. Germline trimming cut 0 bases from V and 13 bases from J; bases unmatched to any gene: 11. This chain's CDR3 is CASSVGAGGTREQYF. CDR3 sequence (DNA): TGTGCCAGCAGCGTAGGAGCGGGGGGTACCAGGGAGCAGTACTTC.

The chain uses TRBV20-1 and TRBJ1-2; D unresolved. CDR1 and CDR2 (germline): DFQATT, SNEGSKA (reference sequence). This CDR3 comprises 11 residues. Deletions cut 3 bases from V and 6 bases from J, with 8 bases between. This chain's CDR3 is CSASWGNGYTF. For the CDR3, the DNA is TGCAGTGCTAGTTGGGGTAATGGCTACACCTTC.

This clonotype has a handful of counts. The rearrangement uses TRBV7-2 and TRBJ1-3, with a weak D call TRBD1 (5 bases). The CDR3 consists of 16 residues. V was cut by 5 bases and J by 2 bases, with 16 bases left in between. The germline gives CDR1 SGHTA, CDR2 FQGNSA. This CDR3 is CASSPRWTPTGNTIYF. The CDR3 nucleotides read TGTGCCAGCAGCCCCCGATGGACACCCACTGGAAACACCATATATTTT. Full variable domain (missing parts from reference TRBV7-2 and TRBJ1-3): GAGVSQSPSNKVTEKGKDVELRCDPISGHTALYWYRQSLGQGLEFLIYFQGNSAPDKSGLPSDRFSAERTGGSVSTLTIQRTQQEDSAVYLCASSPRWTPTGNTIYFGEGSWLTVV.

The gene calls are TRBV6-1 and TRBJ2-6; 7 nucleotides match TRBD1. The CDR3 is made up of 15 amino acids. V lost 6 bases and J lost 0; bases outside the gene matches: 2. In germline, CDR1 is MNHNS, CDR2 SASEGT. The CDR3 region has the DNA TGTGCCAGCAGAGAGGGGGCCTCTGGGGCCAACGTCCTGACTTTC. This translates into CASREGASGANVLTF.

V usage is TRBV6-6 and J usage is TRBJ1-5; D gene unclear. Germline-derived CDR1 and CDR2 are MNHNY and SVGAGI (reference sequence). The CDR3 is made up of 12 amino acids. V lost 0 bases and J lost 7, with 4 bases in between. The chain's CDR3 is CASSYSVQPQHF. Here the CDR3 DNA reads TGTGCCAGCAGTTACTCGGTGCAGCCCCAGCATTTT.

The chain joins TRBV12-3 or TRBV12-4 to TRBJ2-5; TRBD2 matches at 8 bases. V lost 3 bases and J lost 2; bases outside the gene matches: 5. The CDR3 has 15 amino acids. In DNA, the CDR3 is TGTGCCAGCAGTTTCCCCGGACTAGCTCAAGAGACCCAGTACTTC. Translating it yields CASSFPGLAQETQYF.

This CDR3 reads CAISGTSGESTDTQYF. The CDR3 bases are TGTGCCATCAGTGGGACTAGCGGGGAAAGCACAGATACGCAGTATTTT. This chain connects TRBV10-3 to TRBJ2-3, with TRBD2 identical over 12 bases. V was clipped by 4 bases and J by 0 bases; unmatched bases: 2. The germline gives CDR1 ENHRY, CDR2 SYGVKD. This CDR3 comprises 16 residues.

V and J are TRBV21-1 and TRBJ2-1; the DNA was not used to check the table's D call, TRBD1. TRBV21-1 is labeled a pseudogene. CDR3 length: 19 residues. The CDR3 DNA is TGTGCCAGCAGCAACTGTTCACCAAGCACGACAGGGCCCAAAAATGAGCAGTTCTTC. Amino acids: CASSNCSPSTTGPKNEQFF.